This T cell receptor beta chain was documented in a study of cytomegalovirus exposure and HLA in healthy donors. Whole-study results and caveats: In a later analysis, a genetic analysis reported fewer productive-TCR N-insertions in an Asian-associated ancestry cluster than the cohort average. TCR beta sequences reportedly predicted most subjects' HLA-A and HLA-B alleles accurately. TCR sequences were mostly rare, though some public TCRs occurred in many donors.

Germline assignment: CDR1 SQVTM and CDR2 ANQGSEA. This CDR3 is 17 amino acids long. Comment on this clone: Its antigen is currently unknown.

PCR primers comprised 60 Vbeta and 13 Jbeta primers. Sequencing used immunoSEQ multiplex PCR; TCRdb keeps in-frame clones, though not all of them. The sample contains under 100,000 clones, around 70% of which appear only once. The TCR was taken from a woman between 45 and 60 years old in good health and CMV-seropositive. This rearrangement joins TRBV29-1 to TRBJ2-2; 7 bases are shared with TRBD2. Input material: PBMCs. The CDR3 region has the DNA TGCGGAACCCGGGCGAGCGGGACTAATCGCGCCACCGGGGAGCTGTTTTTT. Protein product: CGTRASGTNRATGELFF.